The rows below give T cell receptor beta chains drawn from one sample of a study of regulatory T cells in long-lasting Graves disease. MiXCR, run by TCRdb on the multiplex PCR reads, gives a single entry per CDR3 protein. The sample contains 350,000 to 450,000 distinct CDR3 sequences, approximately 23% of which appear only once. Here the sequenced sample was peripheral blood mononuclear cells (PBMCs), taken when the disease was refractory, from a patient treated with antithyroid drugs. These receptors were taken from a middle-aged woman with Graves disease. Both conserved end residues are part of each CDR3. D genes are given only for firm matches. The size entry is marked missing in some rows and otherwise reads once, few, many or a size class.

>TRBJ1-5|TRBV12-3/TRBV12-4|many|.
CASSLSGGPQPQHF
TGTGCCAGCAGTTTATCGGGGGGTCCCCAGCCCCAGCATTTT
>TRBJ2-7|TRBV4-1|.|TRBD2
CASSQDTSGSIEQYF
TGCGCCAGCAGCCAAGATACTAGCGGGAGTATCGAGCAGTACTTC
>TRBJ2-7|TRBV11-2|many|.
CASSYSVTYEQYF
TGTGCCAGCAGCTATAGCGTAACCTACGAGCAGTACTTC
>TRBJ1-1|TRBV3-1|.|TRBD1
CASSQEDPGQGPNTEAFF
TGTGCCAGCAGCCAAGAAGACCCGGGACAGGGGCCGAACACTGAAGCTTTCTTT
>TRBJ2-5|TRBV6-1|many|.
CASSEAALAWTQYF
TGTGCCAGCAGTGAAGCGGCGCTAGCCTGGACCCAGTACTTC
>TRBJ1-1|TRBV2|many|TRBD1
CASSEKRGLLMNTEAFF
TGTGCCAGCAGCGAGAAAAGGGGGCTTCTCATGAACACTGAAGCTTTCTTT
>TRBJ1-2|TRBV11-2|.|.
CASSSSLGPIYGYTF
TGTGCCAGCAGCTCATCTCTGGGACCCATCTATGGCTACACCTTC
>TRBJ1-2|TRBV19|.|.
CASSIDQDYGYTF
TGTGCCAGTAGTATTGACCAAGACTATGGCTACACCTTC
>TRBJ1-6|TRBV3-1|.|.
CASSHREYSPLHF
TGTGCCAGCAGCCATCGCGAGTATTCACCCCTCCACTTT
>TRBJ2-1|TRBV20-1|few|TRBD2
CSARRAASGKFNEQFF
TGCAGTGCTAGGCGAGCAGCTAGCGGGAAGTTTAATGAGCAGTTCTTC
>TRBJ2-4|TRBV3-1|few|TRBD1
CASSQDLRGPENIQYF
TGTGCCAGCAGCCAGGATCTAAGGGGGCCCGAAAACATTCAGTACTTC
>TRBJ2-5|TRBV11-2|many|.
CASSSVKTKKETQYF
TGTGCCAGCAGCAGCGTAAAAACCAAAAAAGAGACCCAGTACTTC
>TRBJ2-2|TRBV12-5|.|.
CASALSLKDEATGELFF
TGTGCTAGTGCCCTTTCTCTGAAGGACGAGGCTACCGGGGAGCTGTTTTTT
>TRBJ2-1|TRBV5-1|.|.
CASSLAIGGRGDEQFF
TGCGCCAGCAGCTTGGCCATTGGCGGTAGAGGCGATGAGCAGTTCTTC
>TRBJ2-5|TRBV2|many|TRBD2
CASSDGLAGEVETQYF
TGTGCCAGCAGCGACGGACTAGCGGGAGAGGTGGAGACCCAGTACTTC
>TRBJ2-1|TRBV5-1|.|TRBD1
CASSWGTGGSLEQFF
TGCGCCAGCAGCTGGGGGACAGGGGGGTCCCTTGAGCAGTTCTTC
>TRBJ1-4|TRBV7-9|.|.
CASSSGSANEKLFF
TGTGCCAGCAGCTCGGGATCGGCTAATGAAAAACTGTTTTTT
>TRBJ2-3|TRBV20-1|.|.
CSARDVRRAADTQYF
TGCAGTGCTAGAGATGTACGGCGGGCCGCAGATACGCAGTATTTT
>TRBJ1-1|TRBV3-1|many|.
CASSLDPVRMNTEAFF
TGTGCCAGCAGCCTTGATCCCGTTCGGATGAACACTGAAGCTTTCTTT
>TRBJ1-1|TRBV2|many|.
CASTSWNTEAFF
TGTGCCAGCACAAGCTGGAACACTGAAGCTTTCTTT
>TRBJ2-5|TRBV2|many|.
CASSDIETQYF
TGTGCCAGCAGTGATATCGAGACCCAGTACTTC
>TRBJ1-1|TRBV12-3/TRBV12-4|many|.
CASSHSGGNTEAFF
TGTGCCAGCAGCCACTCCGGGGGGAACACTGAAGCTTTCTTT
>TRBJ2-2|TRBV5-1|.|.
CASMGNAANTGELFF
TGCGCCAGCATGGGCAACGCTGCGAACACCGGGGAGCTGTTTTTT
>TRBJ1-2|TRBV27|many|TRBD1
CASRGQHYGYTF
TGTGCCAGCAGGGGACAGCACTATGGCTACACCTTC
>TRBJ1-2|TRBV6-5|many|.
CASSFDTGTSYTF
TGTGCCAGCAGTTTCGACACCGGTACCAGCTACACCTTC
>TRBJ1-1|TRBV28|many|.
CASSFEGGLNTEAFF
TGTGCCAGCAGTTTTGAAGGTGGTTTGAACACTGAAGCTTTCTTT
>TRBJ1-5|TRBV20-1|many|TRBD1
CSAREWGQGNQPQHF
TGCAGTGCTAGAGAATGGGGACAGGGGAATCAGCCCCAGCATTTT
>TRBJ2-6|TRBV11-2|many|.
CATFGSSGANVLTF
TGTGCCACCTTCGGTAGCTCTGGGGCCAACGTCCTGACTTTC
>TRBJ2-7|TRBV5-1|few|.
CASSWAGGLALEQYF
TGCGCCAGCAGCTGGGCTGGGGGGCTCGCCCTGGAGCAGTACTTC
>TRBJ1-1|TRBV12-3/TRBV12-4|many|.
CASRARGGNTEAFF
TGTGCCAGCAGGGCCCGGGGGGGGAACACTGAAGCTTTCTTT
>TRBJ2-4|TRBV10-3|.|TRBD1
CAISDRANSKNIQYF
TGTGCCATCTCGGACAGGGCCAATTCCAAAAACATTCAGTACTTC
>TRBJ2-7|TRBV4-1|few|TRBD1
CASSGRQGADEQYF
TGCGCCAGCAGCGGGCGACAGGGGGCGGACGAGCAGTACTTC
>TRBJ2-5|TRBV4-1|.|.
CASSQAHYPPQETQYF
TGCGCCAGCAGCCAAGCCCACTACCCTCCTCAAGAGACCCAGTACTTC
>TRBJ1-5|TRBV10-3|.|TRBD1
CAISEAAGGSNQPQHF
TGTGCCATCAGTGAGGCGGCAGGGGGTAGCAATCAGCCCCAGCATTTT
>TRBJ1-5|TRBV19|.|.
CASRPRDRSNQPQHF
TGTGCCAGTAGACCCCGGGACCGTAGCAATCAGCCCCAGCATTTT
>TRBJ2-2|TRBV7-3|many|.
CASSRTAGGELFF
TGTGCCAGCAGCCGAACTGCAGGCGGGGAGCTGTTTTTT
>TRBJ1-1|TRBV28|many|.
CASSFYVGLGTEAFF
TGTGCCAGCAGTTTTTACGTAGGGTTGGGCACTGAAGCTTTCTTT
>TRBJ2-7|TRBV28|many|TRBD1
CASSSGGTGGLYEQYF
TGTGCCAGCAGTTCCGGGGGAACAGGGGGGCTTTACGAGCAGTACTTC
>TRBJ2-5|TRBV28|many|.
CASRPESRTRTQYF
TGTGCCAGCAGACCGGAATCCCGGACAAGGACCCAGTACTTC
>TRBJ2-7|TRBV6-1|.|TRBD2
CASSPLAGGAYEQYF
TGTGCCAGCAGCCCACTAGCGGGGGGGGCCTACGAGCAGTACTTC
>TRBJ2-7|TRBV6-2/TRBV6-3|few|TRBD2
CASSYTGGDYEQYF
TGTGCCAGCAGTTATACGGGAGGGGACTACGAGCAGTACTTC
>TRBJ2-2|TRBV24-1|few|.
CATSYGMGGDSTGELFF
TGTGCCACCAGTTACGGTATGGGGGGCGACTCCACCGGGGAGCTGTTTTTT
>TRBJ2-3|TRBV28|few|TRBD2
CASSGTSGRTDTQYF
TGTGCCAGCAGCGGGACTAGCGGACGCACAGATACGCAGTATTTT
>TRBJ1-1|TRBV20-1|many|.
CSASKGSVNTEAFF
TGCAGTGCTAGTAAGGGGTCTGTGAACACTGAAGCTTTCTTT
>TRBJ2-4|TRBV7-8|many|.
CASSYDPDLAKNIQYF
TGTGCCAGCAGCTACGACCCAGACCTAGCCAAAAACATTCAGTACTTC
>TRBJ2-2|TRBV6-9|few|TRBD2
CASSYGELAGNTGELFF
TGTGCCAGCAGTTACGGGGAACTAGCGGGGAACACCGGGGAGCTGTTTTTT
>TRBJ2-1|TRBV11-2|.|.
CASSAPGAGDRNEQFF
TGTGCCAGCAGCGCCCCCGGGGCAGGGGATCGGAATGAGCAGTTCTTC
>TRBJ2-7|TRBV11-2|few|TRBD1
CASSPLRTGGYEQYF
TGTGCCAGCAGCCCCTTGAGGACAGGGGGTTACGAGCAGTACTTC
>TRBJ2-7|TRBV6-9|few|TRBD1
CASSYEQGAPYEQYF
TGTGCCAGCAGTTACGAACAGGGGGCACCCTACGAGCAGTACTTC
>TRBJ2-7|TRBV28|many|TRBD1
CAHGDRGPYEQYF
TGTGCCCACGGGGACAGGGGGCCGTACGAGCAGTACTTC
>TRBJ1-4|TRBV5-1|few|TRBD1
CASSWGQANEKLFF
TGCGCCAGCAGCTGGGGACAGGCTAATGAAAAACTGTTTTTT
>TRBJ1-1|TRBV5-1|.|.
CASSLAKEGVMNTEAFF
TGCGCCAGCAGCTTGGCCAAGGAGGGGGTAATGAACACTGAAGCTTTCTTT
>TRBJ2-7|TRBV12-3/TRBV12-4|many|.
CASSSASYEQYF
TGTGCCAGCAGTTCTGCCTCCTACGAGCAGTACTTC
>TRBJ2-5|TRBV2|many|.
CASSVPGQETQYF
TGTGCCAGCAGTGTACCAGGTCAAGAGACCCAGTACTTC
>TRBJ2-3|TRBV7-3|.|TRBD2
CASSMGLTKTDTQYF
TGTGCCAGCAGCATGGGACTAACAAAGACAGATACGCAGTATTTT